Presented here are 3 T cell receptor beta chains from one specimen sequenced in a study of blood T cell repertoires in COVID-19. Generated by immunoSEQ multiplex PCR, the TCRdb table keeps only in-frame clones and is missing some. Altogether 350,000 to 450,000 clones are present, approximately 91% being singletons, with the ten largest covering about 0.83%. Sample: PBMCs or T cells enriched from blood (not recorded which). Receptors were obtained from a woman between 40 and 55 years old who had been exposed to COVID-19.

This clone is a singleton in its sample. The V and J genes are TRBV7-2 and TRBJ2-5; 7 bases agree with TRBD2. CDR3 length equals 14 residues. CDR1 and CDR2 from the germline V gene are SGHTA and FQGNSA. With V trimmed by 4 bases and J by 4 bases, 6 bases remained unmatched. As DNA, the CDR3 is TGTGCCAGCAGCTACGGACTAGTAACAGAGACCCAGTACTTC. Its translation: CASSYGLVTETQYF.

The chain joins TRBV7-3 to TRBJ1-1; 8 positions match TRBD1. Germline trimming cut 5 bases from V and 5 bases from J; bases unmatched to any gene: 7. CDR1 and CDR2 (germline): SGHTA, FQGTGA. There are 14 residues in the CDR3. This CDR3 is CASSLQGGITEAFF. The DNA for the CDR3 is TGTGCCAGCAGCCTACAGGGGGGAATAACTGAAGCTTTCTTT.

The chain has TRBV2 and TRBJ2-5; TRBD2 aligns across 8 bases. The CDR3 covers 16 residues. In germline, CDR1 is SNHLY, CDR2 FYNNEI. With 11 bases clipped from V and 1 base from J, the junction kept 15 bases outside the gene matches. CDR3 amino acids: CAGHLQREFGQETQYF. The CDR3 bases are TGTGCCGGGCACTTACAGCGGGAGTTTGGCCAAGAGACCCAGTACTTC.